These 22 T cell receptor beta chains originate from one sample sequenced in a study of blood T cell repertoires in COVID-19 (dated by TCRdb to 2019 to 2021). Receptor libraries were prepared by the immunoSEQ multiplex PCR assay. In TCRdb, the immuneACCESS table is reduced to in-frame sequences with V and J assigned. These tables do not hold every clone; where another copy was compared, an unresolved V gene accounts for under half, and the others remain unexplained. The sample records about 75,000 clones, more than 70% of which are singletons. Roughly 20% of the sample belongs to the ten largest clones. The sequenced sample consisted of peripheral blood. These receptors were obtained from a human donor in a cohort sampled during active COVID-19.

CDR3 in amino acids: CASTNRAGQTQYF. The CDR3 nucleotides read TGTGCCAGCACCAATCGGGCAGGGCAGACCCAGTACTTC. V is TRBV6-5 and J is TRBJ2-5; weak D call: TRBD1 (5 bases). V was cut by 7 bases and J by 6 bases, with 15 bases left in between. The CDR3 runs to 13 residues. CDR1 MNHEY and CDR2 SVGAGI come from the germline V gene.

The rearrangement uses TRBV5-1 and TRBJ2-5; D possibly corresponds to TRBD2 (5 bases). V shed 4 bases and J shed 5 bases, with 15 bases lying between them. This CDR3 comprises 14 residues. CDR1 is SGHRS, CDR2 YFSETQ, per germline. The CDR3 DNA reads TGCGCCAGCAGCCTGACTTCGACGGGGGAGACCCAGTACTTC. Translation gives CASSLTSTGETQYF.

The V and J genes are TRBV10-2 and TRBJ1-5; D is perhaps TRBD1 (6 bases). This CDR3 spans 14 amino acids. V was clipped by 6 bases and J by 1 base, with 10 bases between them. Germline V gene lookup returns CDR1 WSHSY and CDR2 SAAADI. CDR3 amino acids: CASRPDRSNQPQHF. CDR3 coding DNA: TGCGCCAGCAGACCGGACAGAAGCAATCAGCCCCAGCATTTT.

This CDR3 reads CASSQEMTPLLNTGELFF. The CDR3, as DNA: TGCGCCAGCAGCCAAGAAATGACCCCACTATTGAACACCGGGGAGCTGTTTTTT. This chain connects TRBV4-3 to TRBJ2-2; no firm D call. The CDR3 consists of 18 residues. Germline V CDR1 and CDR2: LGHNA, YSLEER. The germline V and J ends were trimmed by 0 bases and 1 base, with 15 bases remaining between them.

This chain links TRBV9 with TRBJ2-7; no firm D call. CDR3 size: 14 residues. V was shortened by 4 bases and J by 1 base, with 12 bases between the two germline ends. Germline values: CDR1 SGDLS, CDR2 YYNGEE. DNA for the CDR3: TGTGCCAGCAGCCCGGGTGTCGGGTCCTACGAGCAGTACTTC. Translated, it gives CASSPGVGSYEQYF.

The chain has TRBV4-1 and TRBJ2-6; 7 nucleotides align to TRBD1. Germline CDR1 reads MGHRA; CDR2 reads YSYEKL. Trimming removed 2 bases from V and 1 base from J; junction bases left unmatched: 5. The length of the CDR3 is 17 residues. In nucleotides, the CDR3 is TGCGCCAGCAGCCAAAGTCTCAGGGGGTCTGGGGCCAACGTCCTGACTTTC. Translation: CASSQSLRGSGANVLTF.

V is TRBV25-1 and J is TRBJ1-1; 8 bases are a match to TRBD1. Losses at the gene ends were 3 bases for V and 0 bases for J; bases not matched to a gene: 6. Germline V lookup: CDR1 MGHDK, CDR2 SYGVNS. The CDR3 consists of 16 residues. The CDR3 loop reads CASSDRQGIMNTEAFF. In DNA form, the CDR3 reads TGTGCCAGCAGTGACCGACAGGGGATTATGAACACTGAAGCTTTCTTT. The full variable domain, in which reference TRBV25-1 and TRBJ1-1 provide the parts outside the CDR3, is EADIYQTPRYLVIGTGKKITLECSQTMGHDKMYWYQQDPGMELHLIHYSYGVNSTEKGDLSSESTVSRIRTEHFPLTLESARPSHTSQYLCASSDRQGIMNTEAFFGQGTRLTVV.

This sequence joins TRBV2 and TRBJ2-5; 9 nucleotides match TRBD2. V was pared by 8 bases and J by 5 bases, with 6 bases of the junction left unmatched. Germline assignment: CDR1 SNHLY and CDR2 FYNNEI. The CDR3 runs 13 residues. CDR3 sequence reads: CASLAGGQETQYF. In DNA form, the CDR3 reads TGTGCCAGCCTCGCGGGGGGGCAGGAGACCCAGTACTTC.

This CDR3 is CASRDYKRFPPQHF. The CDR3 DNA reads as TGTGCCAGCAGAGATTACAAGCGCTTTCCGCCCCAGCATTTT. The chain joins TRBV6-4 to TRBJ1-5, with D unresolved. CDR1 MRHNA and CDR2 SNTAGT come from the germline V gene. CDR3 length equals 14 residues. V was trimmed by 6 bases and J by 9 bases, leaving 18 bases between them.

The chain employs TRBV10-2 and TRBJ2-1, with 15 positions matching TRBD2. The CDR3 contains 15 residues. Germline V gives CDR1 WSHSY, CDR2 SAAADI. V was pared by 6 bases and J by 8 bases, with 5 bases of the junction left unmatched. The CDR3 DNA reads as TGCGCCAGCAGAGGACTAGCGGGAGGGTACCATGAGCAGTTCTTC. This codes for CASRGLAGGYHEQFF.

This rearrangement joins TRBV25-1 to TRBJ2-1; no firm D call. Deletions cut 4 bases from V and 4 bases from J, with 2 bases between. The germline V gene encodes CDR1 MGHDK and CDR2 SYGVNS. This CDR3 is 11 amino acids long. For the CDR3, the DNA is TGTGCCAGCAGTGCTTACAATGAGCAGTTCTTC. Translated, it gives CASSAYNEQFF.

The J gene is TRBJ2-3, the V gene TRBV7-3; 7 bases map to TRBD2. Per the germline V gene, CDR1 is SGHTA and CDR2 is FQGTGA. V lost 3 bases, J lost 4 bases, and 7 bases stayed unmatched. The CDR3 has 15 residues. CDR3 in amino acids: CASSFRGSPPDTQYF. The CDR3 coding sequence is TGTGCCAGCAGCTTCCGCGGGAGCCCCCCAGATACGCAGTATTTT.

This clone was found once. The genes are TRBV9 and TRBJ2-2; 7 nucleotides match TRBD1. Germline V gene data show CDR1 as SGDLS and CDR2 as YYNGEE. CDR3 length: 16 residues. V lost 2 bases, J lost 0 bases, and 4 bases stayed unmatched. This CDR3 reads CASSVPGTANTGELFF. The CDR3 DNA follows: TGTGCCAGCAGCGTCCCCGGGACAGCGAACACCGGGGAGCTGTTTTTT.

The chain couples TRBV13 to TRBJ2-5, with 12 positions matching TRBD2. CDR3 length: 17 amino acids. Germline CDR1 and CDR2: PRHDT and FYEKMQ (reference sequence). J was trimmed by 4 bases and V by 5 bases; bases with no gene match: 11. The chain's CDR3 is CASSTRRLAGEGETQYF. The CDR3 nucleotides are TGTGCCAGCAGCACCCGCCGACTAGCGGGGGAGGGAGAGACCCAGTACTTC.

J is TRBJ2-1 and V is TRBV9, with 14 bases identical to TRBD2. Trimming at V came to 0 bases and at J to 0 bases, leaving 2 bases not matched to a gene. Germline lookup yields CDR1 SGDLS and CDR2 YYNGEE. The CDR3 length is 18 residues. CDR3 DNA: TGTGCCAGCAGCGTAGGGACTAGCGGGGGGAGCTCCTACAATGAGCAGTTCTTC. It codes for CASSVGTSGGSSYNEQFF. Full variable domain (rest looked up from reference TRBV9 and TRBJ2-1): DSGVTQTPKHLITATGQRVTLRCSPRSGDLSVYWYQQSLDQGLQFLIQYYNGEERAKGNILERFSAQQFPDLHSELNLSSLELGDSALYFCASSVGTSGGSSYNEQFFGPGTRLTVL.

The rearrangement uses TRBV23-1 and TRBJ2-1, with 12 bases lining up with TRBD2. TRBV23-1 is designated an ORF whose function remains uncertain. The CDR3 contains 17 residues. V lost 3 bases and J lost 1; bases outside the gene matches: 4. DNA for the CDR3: TGCGCCAGCAGTCAGCCCCTAGCGGGAGGGTCCTACAATGAGCAGTTCTTC. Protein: CASSQPLAGGSYNEQFF.

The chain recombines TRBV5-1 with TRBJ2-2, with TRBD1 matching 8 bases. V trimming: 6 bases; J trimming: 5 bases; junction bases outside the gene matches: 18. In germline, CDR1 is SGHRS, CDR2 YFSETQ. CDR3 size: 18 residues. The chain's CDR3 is CASTLSLLGQGGTGELFF. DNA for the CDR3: TGCGCCAGCACCTTATCCCTACTTGGACAGGGAGGTACCGGGGAGCTGTTTTTT.

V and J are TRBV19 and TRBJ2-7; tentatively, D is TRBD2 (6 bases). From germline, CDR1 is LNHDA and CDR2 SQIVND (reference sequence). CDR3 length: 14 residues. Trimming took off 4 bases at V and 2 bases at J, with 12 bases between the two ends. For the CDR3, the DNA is TGTGCCAGTAGTACGGCGGAGGGGCCCTACGAGCAGTACTTC. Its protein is CASSTAEGPYEQYF.

In DNA, the CDR3 is TGTGCCAGCAGCTACCGGGGGGCGCAATCCGGGGAGCTGTTTTTT. Its translation is CASSYRGAQSGELFF. This chain connects TRBV7-2 to TRBJ2-2; a possible D gene is TRBD2 (7 bases). Germline V gives CDR1 SGHTA, CDR2 FQGNSA. V was shortened by 4 bases and J by 6 bases, with 15 bases between the two germline ends. The CDR3 is 15 amino acids.

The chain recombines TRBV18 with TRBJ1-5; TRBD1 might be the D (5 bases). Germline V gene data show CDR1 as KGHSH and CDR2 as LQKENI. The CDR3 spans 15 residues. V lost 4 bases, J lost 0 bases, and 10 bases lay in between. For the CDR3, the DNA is TGTGCCAGCTCACAATTAGACAGTAGCAATCAGCCCCAGCATTTT. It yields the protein CASSQLDSSNQPQHF.

The CDR3 sequence: CASRDSTGYQPQHF. CDR3 bases: TGTGCCAGCCGGGATTCAACAGGGTATCAGCCCCAGCATTTT. The rearrangement links TRBV6-5 to TRBJ1-5, with D perhaps TRBD1 (6 bases). This CDR3 region has 14 residues. Germline V gives CDR1 MNHEY, CDR2 SVGAGI. V lost 8 bases and J lost 5, with 16 bases in between.

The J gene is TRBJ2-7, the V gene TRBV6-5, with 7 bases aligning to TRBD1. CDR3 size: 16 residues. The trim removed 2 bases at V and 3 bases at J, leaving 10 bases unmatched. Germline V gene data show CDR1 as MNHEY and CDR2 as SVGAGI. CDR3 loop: CASSYATGVGLYEQYF. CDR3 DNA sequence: TGTGCCAGCAGTTACGCTACAGGGGTTGGGCTCTACGAGCAGTACTTC.